One and the same sample provided the 24 T cell receptor beta chains below, sequenced in a study of spatial heterogeneity in lung cancer. Via MiXCR, TCRdb re-called the 5' RACE reads, giving one row per CDR3 protein. Among around 110,000 distinct CDR3 sequences listed, 9.5% to 15% were seen once. The time point is: blood at routine non-recurrence follow-up after resection. Whole RNA, isolated from tumor, nontumor lung or frozen PBMC, was sequenced without prior sorting. Sequencing used PBMCs, obtained at follow-up. The receptors derive from a male donor with early-stage non-small cell lung cancer.

This clonotype was observed a few times. The chain links TRBV10-3 to TRBJ1-1; D not resolved. V was clipped by 3 bases and J by 2 bases, with 7 bases between them. CDR1 and CDR2 (germline): ENHRY, SYGVKD. The CDR3 has 13 amino acids. The CDR3 sequence: CAISEGSNTEAFF. CDR3 nucleotide sequence: TGTGCCATCAGTGAAGGGTCCAACACTGAAGCTTTCTTT.

This clonotype has ten or more counts. The chain uses TRBV6-2 or TRBV6-3 and TRBJ2-3, with D tentatively TRBD1 (5 bases). The germline CDR1 and CDR2 sequences are MNHEY and SVGEGT. This CDR3 is built from 14 residues. Trimming removed 9 bases at V and 1 base at J, with 14 bases between. Written as DNA, the CDR3 is TGTGCCAGTCGTGCAGTGGGGCGCACAGATACGCAGTATTTT. As protein: CASRAVGRTDTQYF.

This clonotype was counted many times. This chain joins TRBV7-8 and TRBJ1-5; D not resolved. The germline V and J ends were trimmed by 5 bases and 0 bases, with 14 bases remaining between them. The germline V gene has CDR1 SGHVS and CDR2 FQNEAQ. This CDR3 has 16 residues. CDR3 residues: CASSPYRIRSNQPQHF. CDR3 coding DNA: TGTGCCAGCAGCCCGTATAGGATCCGTAGCAATCAGCCCCAGCATTTT.

This clonotype was picked up many times. The chain joins TRBV7-9 to TRBJ1-3; the D gene is possibly TRBD1 (5 bases). Germline CDR1 and CDR2: SEHNR and FQNEAQ (reference sequence). V gave up 4 bases and J gave up 0 bases, with 13 bases separating them. This CDR3 is built from 16 residues. The CDR3 is CASSSQTVHSGNTIYF. The CDR3, as DNA: TGTGCCAGCAGCTCGCAGACAGTCCACTCTGGAAACACCATATATTTT.

A few counts support this clonotype. This chain uses TRBV10-3 with TRBJ2-1, with D possibly being TRBD2 (6 bases). Germline V gene lookup returns CDR1 ENHRY and CDR2 SYGVKD. The CDR3 extends over 13 amino acids. Deletions cut 8 bases from V and 0 bases from J, with 8 bases between. The CDR3 protein is CAILGGSYNEQFF. CDR3 nucleotides: TGTGCCATCTTGGGGGGCTCCTACAATGAGCAGTTCTTC.

V is TRBV5-1 and J is TRBJ2-3; D not certain. The CDR3 runs 14 residues. Germline V gene data show CDR1 as SGHRS and CDR2 as YFSETQ. Trimming removed 0 bases at V and 2 bases at J, with 7 bases between. The CDR3 here is CASSLDPDTDTQYF. The DNA of the CDR3 is TGCGCCAGCAGCTTGGATCCGGACACAGATACGCAGTATTTT.

This clonotype has a count of ten or more. This sequence joins TRBV4-1 and TRBJ2-3, with D possibly called TRBD1 or TRBD2 (6 bases each). The germline V and J ends were trimmed by 1 base and 2 bases, with 16 bases remaining between them. The germline V gene encodes CDR1 MGHRA and CDR2 YSYEKL. CDR3 length equals 17 residues. The CDR3 coding sequence is TGCGCCAGCAGCCAAGGGGTTAACGGGGGCCTCACAGATACGCAGTATTTT. Amino acid sequence: CASSQGVNGGLTDTQYF.

This chain uses TRBV5-1 with TRBJ2-7; D call uncertain. Trimming removed 4 bases at V and 2 bases at J, with 13 bases between. This CDR3 region has 14 residues. Germline CDR1 is SGHRS and CDR2 is YFSETQ. The chain's CDR3 is CASSRPDPTYEQYF. The CDR3 DNA reads TGCGCCAGCAGCCGCCCGGACCCAACCTACGAGCAGTACTTC. The full variable domain, its missing parts supplied by reference TRBV5-1 and TRBJ2-7, is KAGVTQTPRYLIKTRGQQVTLSCSPISGHRSVSWYQQTPGQGLQFLFEYFSETQRNKGNFPGRFSGRQFSNSRSEMNVSTLELGDSALYLCASSRPDPTYEQYFGPGTRLTVT.

V gene TRBV29-1 combines with J gene TRBJ1-1; possibly TRBD1 for D (6 bases). From germline, CDR1 is SQVTM and CDR2 ANQGSEA. CDR3 length equals 15 residues. Trimming shortened V by 1 base and J by 3 bases, and 15 bases separated the two germline ends. DNA for the CDR3: TGCAGCGTTGAAGCGAGCAGGGGAGTGCACACTGAAGCTTTCTTT. The encoded protein is CSVEASRGVHTEAFF.

The chain uses TRBV4-3 and TRBJ2-7, with TRBD1 as a possible D gene (6 bases). Trimming removed 4 bases from V and 0 bases from J, with 19 bases in between. CDR1 is LGHNA and CDR2 is YSLEER in the germline V gene. The CDR3 length is 17 residues. The CDR3 region is CASSLAGAGSGSYEQYF. CDR3 in DNA: TGCGCCAGCAGCCTGGCAGGGGCGGGTTCGGGCTCCTACGAGCAGTACTTC.

This clonotype has ten or more counts. The chain uses TRBV2 and TRBJ1-1; TRBD1 matches at 12 bases. The ends lost 6 bases at V and 7 bases at J; junction bases unmatched: 3. Per germline, CDR1 SNHLY and CDR2 FYNNEI. The CDR3 length is 13 residues. The CDR3 region has the DNA TGTGCCAGCAGGGGGACAGGGGGCATTGAAGCTTTCTTT. Protein product: CASRGTGGIEAFF.

This clonotype was recorded many times. V and J are TRBV18 and TRBJ2-2, with D perhaps matching TRBD1 (6 bases). The V gene lost 2 bases and the J gene lost 1 base, with 8 bases spanning the gap. Germline V gene lookup returns CDR1 KGHSH and CDR2 LQKENI. There are 15 residues in the CDR3. CDR3 residues: CASSPGGQNTGELFF. CDR3 DNA sequence: TGTGCCAGCTCACCAGGGGGACAGAACACCGGGGAGCTGTTTTTT.

This clonotype was observed many times. The chain has TRBV5-1 and TRBJ2-3, with 7 bases identical to TRBD2. Germline values: CDR1 SGHRS, CDR2 YFSETQ. The CDR3 sequence is 15 residues long. The junction had 7 bases not matched to a gene; V was cut back by 1 base and J by 5 bases. This CDR3 reads CASSLSGRGIDTQYF. The CDR3 nucleotides are TGCGCCAGCAGCTTGTCTGGGAGGGGAATAGATACGCAGTATTTT.

This clonotype was detected ten times or more. The J gene is TRBJ1-4, the V gene TRBV12-3 or TRBV12-4, with 8 bases that match TRBD1. The junction had 6 bases not matched to a gene; V was cut back by 7 bases and J by 5 bases. This CDR3 region has 14 residues. Here the CDR3 reads CASKNRGGNEKLFF. CDR3 DNA sequence: TGTGCCAGCAAAAACAGGGGGGGGAATGAAAAACTGTTTTTT.

In its sample, this clonotype was seen many times. The rearrangement links TRBV6-5 to TRBJ2-3, with TRBD2 identical over 11 bases. The germline gives CDR1 MNHEY, CDR2 SVGAGI. This CDR3 is built from 16 residues. Trimming at V came to 4 bases and at J to 3 bases, leaving 6 bases not matched to a gene. This CDR3 is CASSFSGGAGTDTQYF. CDR3 DNA sequence: TGTGCCAGCAGTTTTAGCGGGGGGGCCGGAACAGATACGCAGTATTTT.

There are many counts of this clonotype. This chain joins TRBV29-1 and TRBJ2-5, with 7 nucleotides matching TRBD1. V was pared by 7 bases and J by 4 bases, with 9 bases of the junction left unmatched. This CDR3 region has 13 residues. Looked up from germline, CDR1 is SQVTM and CDR2 is ANQGSEA. The CDR3 spells CSASGTERETQYF. CDR3 bases: TGCAGCGCCTCTGGGACAGAGAGAGAGACCCAGTACTTC.

The chain links TRBV6-6 to TRBJ2-7; possible D gene TRBD1, 6 bases. V was clipped by 5 bases and J by 2 bases, with 7 bases between them. Germline-derived CDR1 and CDR2 are MNHNY and SVGAGI (reference sequence). The CDR3 totals 12 residues. This CDR3 reads CASSTGPYEQYF. The CDR3 DNA follows: TGTGCCAGCAGTACAGGGCCCTACGAGCAGTACTTC.

This clonotype was detected a few times. V and J are TRBV20-1 and TRBJ2-7; 7 bases line up with TRBD1. CDR1 is DFQATT, CDR2 SNEGSKA, per germline (reference sequence). The CDR3 extends over 15 amino acids. V was clipped by 0 bases and J by 4 bases; unmatched bases: 9. CDR3 nucleotides: TGCAGTGCTAGAGATAATACAGGGGCCCAATACGAGCAGTACTTC. It encodes CSARDNTGAQYEQYF.

This clonotype was counted many times. This sequence joins TRBV5-4 and TRBJ1-3; tentative D call: TRBD1 (6 bases). The CDR3 sequence is 16 residues long. Germline loops: CDR1 SGHNT, CDR2 YYREEE (reference sequence). Deletions cut 4 bases from V and 3 bases from J, with 17 bases between. CDR3 amino acids: CASSTATEGGGNTIYF. CDR3 sequence (DNA): TGTGCCAGCAGCACCGCGACGGAGGGGGGTGGAAACACCATATATTTT. The full variable domain, with the rest looked up from reference TRBV5-4 and TRBJ1-3, is ETGVTQSPTHLIKTRGQQVTLRCSSQSGHNTVSWYQQALGQGPQFIFQYYREEENGRGNFPPRFSGLQFPNYSSELNVNALELDDSALYLCASSTATEGGGNTIYFGEGSWLTVV.

This clonotype has more than one count but fewer than ten. This sequence joins TRBV27 and TRBJ2-7, with TRBD2 matching over 8 bases. V lost 5 bases to trimming and J lost 5 bases; unmatched junction nucleotides: 8. The CDR3 extends over 14 amino acids. CDR1 is MNHEY and CDR2 is SMNVEV in the germline V gene (reference sequence). The CDR3 sequence is CASSRRGGRDEQYF. The CDR3 DNA sequence: TGTGCCAGCAGTCGACGGGGGGGCCGTGACGAGCAGTACTTC.

This clonotype has more than one count but fewer than ten. The chain couples TRBV9 to TRBJ1-1; D might be TRBD1 (6 bases). V dropped 4 bases and J dropped 3 bases, with 19 bases sitting between them. The CDR3 is 16 residues long. Germline CDR1 reads SGDLS; CDR2 reads YYNGEE. As DNA, the CDR3 is TGTGCCAGCAGCTCAGGGGTAGATATGAGGGACACTGAAGCTTTCTTT. This sequence encodes CASSSGVDMRDTEAFF.

This clonotype was counted ten times or more. The chain is built from TRBV2 and TRBJ2-1; 9 positions agree with TRBD2. Unmatched junction bases numbered 6, after V lost 6 bases and J lost 3 bases. The V gene's germline CDR1 is SNHLY and CDR2 FYNNEI. CDR3 length: 15 amino acids. For the CDR3, the DNA is TGTGCCAGCAGGCGGGCTAGCGGGGTCTACAATGAGCAGTTCTTC. Protein product: CASRRASGVYNEQFF.

The chain uses TRBV6-5 and TRBJ1-1, with 7 positions matching TRBD1. Looked up from germline, CDR1 is MNHEY and CDR2 is SVGAGI. The CDR3 consists of 14 residues. V was pared by 5 bases and J by 6 bases, with 9 bases of the junction left unmatched. Here the CDR3 reads CASSPSTGAAEAFF. CDR3 nucleotide sequence: TGTGCCAGCAGTCCCTCAACAGGGGCCGCTGAAGCTTTCTTT.

The CDR3 DNA follows: TGTGCCAGCAGCTCCCTCGGTCGGACGCCGCAAGAGACCCAGTACTTC. Protein sequence: CASSSLGRTPQETQYF. The chain links TRBV7-8 to TRBJ2-5; D is unresolved. The CDR3 is 16 amino acids. The V and J ends lost 4 bases and 2 bases respectively, with 17 bases between them. The V gene's germline CDR1 is SGHVS and CDR2 FQNEAQ.